Below, 5 T cell receptor beta chains from the same sample are listed, as sequenced in a study of blood T cell repertoires in COVID-19. Sequencing used immunoSEQ multiplex PCR; TCRdb keeps in-frame clones, though not all of them. The sample includes over 300,000 clones, approximately 88% seen only once; the top ten take over 1%. Material for sequencing was peripheral blood. Receptor source: a man aged 40-49 years with acute or convalescent COVID-19.

The J gene is TRBJ2-1, the V gene TRBV19, with a possible D match to TRBD2 (5 bases). Trimming removed 8 bases at V and 0 bases at J, with 14 bases between. This CDR3 spans 15 amino acids. Looked up from germline, CDR1 is LNHDA and CDR2 is SQIVND (reference sequence). The CDR3 coding sequence is TGTGCCAGTGGTCCGGGGTCGAGCTCCTACAATGAGCAGTTCTTC. Its protein is CASGPGSSSYNEQFF.

This clone came up once. The V gene is TRBV2, the J gene TRBJ2-3, with 7 bases that match TRBD2. The CDR3 is made up of 15 amino acids. In germline, CDR1 is SNHLY, CDR2 FYNNEI. J lost 4 bases, V lost 3 bases, and 7 bases had no gene match. Written as DNA, the CDR3 is TGTGCCAGCAGTGATGGGGGGGGAGGCCCAGATACGCAGTATTTT. Amino acid sequence: CASSDGGGGPDTQYF. The full variable domain, with the rest looked up from reference TRBV2 and TRBJ2-3, is EPEVTQTPSHQVTQMGQEVILRCVPISNHLYFYWYRQILGQKVEFLVSFYNNEISEKSEIFDDQFSVERPDGSNFTLKIRSTKLEDSAMYFCASSDGGGGPDTQYFGPGTRLTVL.

The CDR3 loop is CAWSGQLNTEAFF. CDR3 in DNA: TGTGCCTGGAGTGGACAGCTGAACACTGAAGCTTTCTTT. The V call is TRBV30, the J call TRBJ1-1; tentative D call: TRBD1 (5 bases). This CDR3 comprises 13 residues. The V gene lost 1 base and the J gene lost 0 bases, with 6 bases spanning the gap. CDR1 GTSNPN and CDR2 SVGIG come from the germline V gene (reference sequence).

The chain couples TRBV19 to TRBJ1-1, with 8 positions matching TRBD1. The trim removed 6 bases at V and 0 bases at J, leaving 3 bases unmatched. Germline loops: CDR1 LNHDA, CDR2 SQIVND (reference sequence). The CDR3 contains 14 residues. CDR3 amino acids: CASRATGVNTEAFF. For the CDR3, the DNA is TGTGCCAGTAGGGCGACAGGGGTGAACACTGAAGCTTTCTTT.

Concerning this clone itself: Other DNA sequences in this specimen translate into the identical CDR3. The chain employs TRBV6-2 or TRBV6-3 and TRBJ1-1; 10 bases agree with TRBD1. J was trimmed by 2 bases and V by 5 bases; bases with no gene match: 2. Per germline, CDR1 MNHEY and CDR2 SVGEGT. The CDR3 runs 14 residues. DNA of the CDR3: TGTGCCAGCAGTCGGGACAGGGGAAACACTGAAGCTTTCTTT. It codes for CASSRDRGNTEAFF.